This T cell receptor (beta chain) was profiled in a study of T cell responses to AZD1222 COVID-19 vaccine. General study results and limits: Baseline serology detected seropositivity in only a handful of AZD1222 recipients. The repertoires were collected only after the peak T cell response. Targets within unmutated variant regions were reportedly found for nearly half of spike-specific TCRs.

Measured with immunoSEQ multiplex PCR; TCRdb has only the in-frame clones, and not every one. Among about 85,000 clones listed, 88% were seen once. About this clone itself: Its antigen is unidentified.

The V gene's germline CDR1 is MNHNS and CDR2 SASEGT. V was pared by 6 bases and J by 1 base, with 10 bases of the junction left unmatched. This CDR3 contains 17 residues. The sample consisted of peripheral blood, taken on day 0 of AZD1222 vaccination. The rearrangement uses TRBV6-1 and TRBJ1-3, with TRBD1 matching 9 bases. This receptor was taken from an adult in good health. The CDR3: CASRERTGGISGNTIYF. The CDR3 DNA follows: TGTGCCAGCAGGGAACGTACAGGGGGCATTTCTGGAAACACCATATATTTT.